The 14 T cell receptor beta chains below were found in one sample sequenced in a study of Ad26.COV2.S vaccination and SARS-CoV-2 variants. Using immunoSEQ multiplex PCR, the repertoire was profiled, and TCRdb retains in-frame clones only, with some absent. Of hundreds of thousands of clones in the sample, 80% to 90% were seen once. Treatment given: about 20 received Ad26.COV2.S at low or high dose, single or two shots; roughly five received placebo; per-sample allocation not given. All samples were drawn on day 63, counting from the first vaccine or placebo injection. The starting material was peripheral blood, obtained in a trial of Ad26.COV2.S vaccine versus placebo. These receptors came from a person aged 18-65 years who received the Ad26.COV2.S COVID-19 vaccine or a placebo.

A few counts support this clone. The J gene is TRBJ2-7, the V gene TRBV6-2 or TRBV6-3; D is perhaps TRBD1 or TRBD2 (5 bases each). The CDR3 runs to 14 residues. Trimming took 2 bases from V and 3 from J, leaving 11 bases between them. Germline V gives CDR1 MNHEY, CDR2 SVGEGT. The CDR3 is CASSYEGPVYEQYF. The CDR3 coding sequence is TGTGCCAGCAGTTACGAGGGGCCAGTCTACGAGCAGTACTTC.

This sequence joins TRBV5-6 and TRBJ2-1; 10 bases line up with TRBD1. Losses at the gene ends were 3 bases for V and 6 bases for J; bases not matched to a gene: 12. This CDR3 is 17 amino acids long. In germline, CDR1 is SGHDT, CDR2 YYEEEE. The CDR3 DNA follows: TGTGCCAGCAGCTCCCAAGTGGGGACAGGGGCAGTCAATGAGCAGTTCTTC. Its protein product is CASSSQVGTGAVNEQFF.

V and J are TRBV6-6 and TRBJ1-4; the D is unclear. The V gene's germline CDR1 is MNHNY and CDR2 SVGAGI (reference sequence). The CDR3 has 15 amino acids. The V end was cut by 1 base, the J end by 9 bases, with 15 bases between. CDR3 nucleotides: TGTGCCAGCAGTTACTTGGGTGATGTCCATCAAAAACTGTTTTTT. Residues: CASSYLGDVHQKLFF.

Of note for this clone: This same CDR3 is encoded by further DNA sequences in the sample. The CDR3 bases are TGTGCCTGGAGTCCGGGCCTAAACACTGAAGCTTTCTTT. It encodes CAWSPGLNTEAFF. V is TRBV30 and J is TRBJ1-1; D uncertain. The length of the CDR3 is 13 residues. Germline V gene data show CDR1 as GTSNPN and CDR2 as SVGIG (reference sequence). V lost 2 bases, J lost 2 bases, and 9 bases lay in between.

This chain uses TRBV3-1 (or the pseudogene TRBV3-2) with TRBJ1-2; the match to TRBD1 covers 9 bases. V lost 3 bases to trimming and J lost 6 bases; unmatched junction nucleotides: 8. This CDR3 has 15 residues. CDR1 is LGHDT, CDR2 YNNKEL, per germline (reference sequence). The CDR3 is CASSHPRDREHGYTF. The CDR3 DNA is TGTGCCAGCAGCCATCCCAGGGACAGGGAACATGGCTACACCTTC.

The chain has TRBV29-1 and TRBJ1-1; a weak D match, TRBD1 (6 bases). V shed 4 bases and J shed 2 bases, with 14 bases lying between them. Germline lookup yields CDR1 SQVTM and CDR2 ANQGSEA. This CDR3 has 14 residues. The CDR3 region is CSVVRQVANTEAFF. The CDR3 DNA reads as TGCAGCGTTGTGAGACAGGTGGCAAACACTGAAGCTTTCTTT.

With respect to this clone: This specimen includes other DNA sequences encoding the same CDR3. The rearrangement links TRBV7-2 to TRBJ1-1; 8 bases match TRBD1. Germline CDR1 SGHTA, CDR2 FQGNSA. This CDR3 has 13 amino acids. V gave up 3 bases and J gave up 4 bases; unmatched junction bases: 1. This chain's CDR3 is CASSFDRGTEAFF. The CDR3 DNA is TGTGCCAGCAGCTTTGACAGGGGCACTGAAGCTTTCTTT.

This clone was seen repeatedly, ten times or more. J is TRBJ2-7 and V is TRBV13, with no clear D. Germline CDR1 PRHDT, CDR2 FYEKMQ (reference sequence). The CDR3 has 12 amino acids. V was trimmed by 1 base and J by 7 bases, leaving 8 bases between them. CDR3 sequence: CASSLELGEQYF. DNA of the CDR3: TGTGCCAGCAGCTTAGAGTTGGGGGAGCAGTACTTC.

The chain employs TRBV5-1 and TRBJ2-6, with 7 bases identical to TRBD1. CDR3 size: 11 residues. Germline trimming cut 4 bases from V and 16 bases from J; bases unmatched to any gene: 5. Germline V gene sequence: CDR1 SGHRS, CDR2 YFSETQ. The CDR3 DNA is TGCGCCAGCAGCCGGGACAGCCGGCTGACTTTC. This translates into CASSRDSRLTF. The whole variable domain, remainder taken from reference TRBV5-1 and TRBJ2-6, is KAGVTQTPRYLIKTRGQQVTLSCSPISGHRSVSWYQQTPGQGLQFLFEYFSETQRNKGNFPGRFSGRQFSNSRSEMNVSTLELGDSALYLCASSRDSRLTFGAGSRLTVL.

The rearrangement links TRBV4-1 to TRBJ1-4; no definite D call. V lost 0 bases to trimming and J lost 0 bases, with 11 bases between them. CDR1 is MGHRA, CDR2 YSYEKL, per germline. This CDR3 has 17 amino acids. CDR3 nucleotide sequence: TGCGCCAGCAGCCAAGATGTCCACCACACAACTAATGAAAAACTGTTTTTT. As protein: CASSQDVHHTTNEKLFF.

J is TRBJ2-5 and V is TRBV3-1 (or the pseudogene TRBV3-2); 7 nucleotides agree with TRBD1. Germline loops: CDR1 LGHDT, CDR2 YNNKEL (reference sequence). The CDR3 loop spans 14 amino acids. Trimming at V came to 8 bases and at J to 0 bases, leaving 6 bases not matched to a gene. The CDR3 reads CASHRGINQETQYF. CDR3 nucleotides: TGTGCCAGCCACAGGGGAATAAACCAAGAGACCCAGTACTTC.

This clone came up once. The V and J genes are TRBV7-9 and TRBJ2-2, with D possibly matching TRBD2 (6 bases). The V gene lost 6 bases and the J gene lost 5 bases, with 16 bases spanning the gap. The CDR3 contains 15 residues. Germline V gives CDR1 SEHNR, CDR2 FQNEAQ (reference sequence). The DNA for the CDR3 is TGTGCCAGCAGGGATGCGGGACTCAATACCGGGGAGCTGTTTTTT. This encodes CASRDAGLNTGELFF.

The rearrangement links TRBV7-3 to TRBJ2-1; possible D gene TRBD2, 5 bases. The V gene lost 5 bases and the J gene lost 0 bases, with 11 bases spanning the gap. The CDR3 consists of 15 residues. Germline CDR1 reads SGHTA; CDR2 reads FQGTGA. CDR3 bases: TGTGCCAGCAGCACGGACTTCGGCTCCTACAATGAGCAGTTCTTC. The encoded protein is CASSTDFGSYNEQFF.

This chain connects TRBV3-1 (or the pseudogene TRBV3-2) to TRBJ1-5, with unresolved D. V lost 1 base to trimming and J lost 0 bases, with 4 bases between them. Germline CDR1 and CDR2: LGHDT and YNNKEL (reference sequence). This CDR3 region has 14 residues. This CDR3 is CASSQAHSNQPQHF. CDR3 DNA sequence: TGTGCCAGCAGCCAAGCTCATAGCAATCAGCCCCAGCATTTT.